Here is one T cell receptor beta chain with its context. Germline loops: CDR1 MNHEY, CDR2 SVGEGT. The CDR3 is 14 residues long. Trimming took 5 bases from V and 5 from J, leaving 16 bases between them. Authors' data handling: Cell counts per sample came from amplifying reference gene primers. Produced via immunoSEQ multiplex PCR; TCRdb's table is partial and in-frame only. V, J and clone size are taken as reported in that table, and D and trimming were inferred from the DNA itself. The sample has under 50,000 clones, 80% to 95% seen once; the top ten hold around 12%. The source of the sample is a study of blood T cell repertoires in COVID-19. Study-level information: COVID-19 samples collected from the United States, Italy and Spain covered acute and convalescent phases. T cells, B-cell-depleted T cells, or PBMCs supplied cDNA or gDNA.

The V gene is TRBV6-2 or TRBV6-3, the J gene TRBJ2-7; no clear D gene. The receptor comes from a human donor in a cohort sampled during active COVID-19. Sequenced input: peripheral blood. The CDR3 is CASSPGSFVNEQYF. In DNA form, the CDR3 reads TGTGCCAGCAGTCCGGGTTCCTTTGTAAACGAGCAGTACTTC.